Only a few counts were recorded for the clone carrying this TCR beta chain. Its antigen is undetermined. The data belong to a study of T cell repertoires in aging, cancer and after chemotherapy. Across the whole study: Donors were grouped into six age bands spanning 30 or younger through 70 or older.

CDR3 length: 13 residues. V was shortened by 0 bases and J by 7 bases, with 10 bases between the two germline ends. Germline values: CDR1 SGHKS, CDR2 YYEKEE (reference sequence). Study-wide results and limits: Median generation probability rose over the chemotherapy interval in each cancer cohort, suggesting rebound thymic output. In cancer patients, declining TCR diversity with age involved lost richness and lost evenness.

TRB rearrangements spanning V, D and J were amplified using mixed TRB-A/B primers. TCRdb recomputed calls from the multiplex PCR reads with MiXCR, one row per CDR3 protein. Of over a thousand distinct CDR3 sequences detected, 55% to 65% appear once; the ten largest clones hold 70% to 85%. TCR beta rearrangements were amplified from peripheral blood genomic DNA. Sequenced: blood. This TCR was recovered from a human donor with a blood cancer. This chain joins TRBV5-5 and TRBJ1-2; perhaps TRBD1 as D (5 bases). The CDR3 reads CASSLGGAGGYTF. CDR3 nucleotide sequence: TGTGCCAGCAGCTTGGGGGGCGCGGGTGGCTACACCTTC.